This TCR beta chain was sequenced during a study of blood T cells in healthy people across ages. As to this clonotype: The junction does not match germline at one end; this may be a read error.

The CDR3 has 11 residues. Germline V gene sequence: CDR1 MNHEY, CDR2 SMNVEV (reference sequence). A second about 7 to 12 cycle PCR used barcoded and J-beta primers. TCRdb re-called the 5' RACE reads with MiXCR, one entry per CDR3 protein. The sample carries 1.5 million to 2 million distinct CDR3 sequences, 40% to 55% recorded once. The sequence derives from a woman aged 40 to 50 in good health. The chain joins TRBV27 to TRBJ2-7; D unresolved. The sample was blood. CDR3 in DNA: TGTACCAGCAGACCCTCCTACGAGCAGTACTTC. Translating gives CTSRPSYEQYF.